The 8 T cell receptor beta chains reported below all come from one sample, sequenced in a study of regulatory T cells in long-lasting Graves disease. The time point was: newly diagnosed GD, antithyroid drugs for less than 3 months. PBMCs provided the RNA from which the TCR library was made. Both iRepertoire HTBI primers and Arm-PCR of CDR3 regions were used to build the TCR beta libraries. TCRdb redid the calling of the multiplex PCR reads with MiXCR, one entry per CDR3 protein. The sample comprises about half a million distinct CDR3 sequences, around 12% of which are singletons, and roughly 9.3% rests with the top ten. The same specimen was also included in a second study, on T cells in Graves' hyperthyroidism and ophthalmopathy.

Specimen: peripheral blood mononuclear cells (PBMCs), collected at new diagnosis, from a patient treated with antithyroid drugs. The receptors were sampled from a woman in her 30s with Graves disease.

This clonotype was seen repeatedly, ten times or more. The chain combines TRBV13 with TRBJ1-1; 7 bases fit TRBD1. The CDR3 spans 13 residues. The V gene's germline CDR1 is PRHDT and CDR2 FYEKMQ (reference sequence). The junction had 11 bases not matched to a gene; V was cut back by 5 bases and J by 11 bases. The CDR3 loop reads CASSPQGNVFAFF. CDR3 sequence (DNA): TGTGCCAGCAGCCCACAGGGGAACGTCTTTGCTTTCTTT.

This clonotype was seen many times. The V and J genes are TRBV20-1 and TRBJ1-1, with unresolved D. The length of the CDR3 is 12 residues. The germline V gene has CDR1 DFQATT and CDR2 SNEGSKA (reference sequence). Trimming took 6 bases from V and 3 from J, leaving 11 bases between them. The DNA of the CDR3 is TGCAGTGCCGTACACACCTACACTGAAGCTTTCTTT. Protein: CSAVHTYTEAFF.

This clonotype was recorded many times. V and J are TRBV29-1 and TRBJ2-5, with D possibly matching TRBD1 (6 bases). Germline values: CDR1 SQVTM, CDR2 ANQGSEA. The V and J ends lost 7 bases and 0 bases respectively, with 15 bases between them. CDR3 size: 14 residues. This chain's CDR3 is CSAGAGVNQETQYF. The CDR3 bases are TGCAGCGCCGGGGCAGGGGTGAACCAAGAGACCCAGTACTTC.

In its sample, this clonotype was seen many times. The J gene is TRBJ2-1, the V gene TRBV7-2, with 12 bases that match TRBD2. The CDR3 sequence is 15 residues long. Trimming removed 1 base from V and 8 bases from J; junction bases left unmatched: 3. In germline, CDR1 is SGHTA, CDR2 FQGNSA. DNA for the CDR3: TGTGCCAGCAGCTTAGTGGCTAGCGGGAGGGATGAGCAGTTCTTC. It yields the protein CASSLVASGRDEQFF.

There are many counts of this clonotype. V usage is TRBV2 and J usage is TRBJ2-5; maybe TRBD1 (7 bases). The CDR3 loop spans 16 amino acids. Germline CDR1 SNHLY, CDR2 FYNNEI. The V end was cut by 3 bases, the J end by 2 bases, with 16 bases between. The CDR3 DNA reads as TGTGCCAGCAGTGATAGTCGGCAGGGGGGACAAGAGACCCAGTACTTC. It yields the protein CASSDSRQGGQETQYF.

This clonotype was observed at least ten times. This chain connects TRBV29-1 to TRBJ1-1; possible D gene TRBD1, 5 bases. This CDR3 contains 15 residues. Trimming stripped 0 bases from V and 6 bases from J, with 17 bases between. CDR1 is SQVTM, CDR2 ANQGSEA, per germline. Here the CDR3 reads CSVEDGNRPNAEAFF. CDR3 nucleotide sequence: TGCAGCGTTGAAGATGGGAACAGGCCCAACGCTGAAGCTTTCTTT.

This clonotype was seen repeatedly, ten times or more. This chain uses TRBV19 with TRBJ2-1; 8 positions agree with TRBD2. The CDR3 loop spans 15 amino acids. J was trimmed by 5 bases and V by 6 bases; bases with no gene match: 9. Per germline, CDR1 LNHDA and CDR2 SQIVND (reference sequence). The DNA for the CDR3 is TGTGCCAGTAGGGGAAGCGGGAGTTCTAACAATGAGCAGTTCTTC. Translation: CASRGSGSSNNEQFF.

In this sample, this clonotype turned up many times. J is TRBJ2-7 and V is TRBV7-9, with 12 bases identical to TRBD2. CDR1 and CDR2 (germline): SEHNR, FQNEAQ (reference sequence). V shed 3 bases, J shed 3 bases, and the junction held 15 bases outside the gene matches. The length of the CDR3 is 19 residues. The CDR3 nucleotides are TGTGCCAGCAGCTTTTACCGACTAGCGGGAGAAAGACGAATCTACGAGCAGTACTTC. It is translated as CASSFYRLAGERRIYEQYF.